This TCR beta chain is drawn from a study of identical twins. In every case, the donor was a healthy Caucasian. This CDR3 has 15 residues. Between the trimmed V and J ends, which lost 11 bases and 0 bases, there was a span of 18 bases. Germline V gene data show CDR1 as SEHNR and CDR2 as FQNEAQ (reference sequence). TCRdb re-called the 5' RACE reads through MiXCR, storing one row per CDR3 protein. The table includes 350,000 to 450,000 distinct CDR3 sequences, approximately 18% detected once. The chain joins TRBV7-9 to TRBJ2-3; tentative D call: TRBD2 (6 bases). The specimen was naive T cells sorted from blood. This receptor was taken from a man aged 50 to 60 in good health. For the CDR3, the DNA is TGTGCCTGCAAAATGGAGGGGCGAAGCACAGATACGCAGTATTTT. Translated, it gives CACKMEGRSTDTQYF. Based on the CDR3 plus reference TRBV7-9 and TRBJ2-3, the full variable domain is DTGVSQNPRHKITKRGQNVTFRCDPISEHNRLYWYRQTLGQGPEFLTYFQNEAQLEKSRLLSDRFSAERPKGSFSTLEIQRTEQGDSAMYLCACKMEGRSTDTQYFGPGTRLTVL.